These 23 T cell receptor beta chains came from one sample sequenced in a study of control samples from healthy donors and cancer patients. Here immunoSEQ multiplex PCR was the method, and the copy in TCRdb shows in-frame clones only, minus some. Here the sample spans approximately 58,000 clones, about 89% being singletons. The specimen was PBMCs. These receptors all stem from a woman aged 60-70 years with lung cancer.

The rearrangement links TRBV4-1 to TRBJ2-4; D is perhaps TRBD2 (6 bases). The CDR3 totals 16 residues. Germline V CDR1 and CDR2: MGHRA, YSYEKL. Trimming took off 1 base at V and 4 bases at J, with 14 bases between the two ends. CDR3 sequence reads: CASSQVGRGGKNIQYF. CDR3 nucleotides: TGCGCCAGCAGCCAAGTGGGTCGTGGGGGGAAAAACATTCAGTACTTC.

The sample holds a few counts of this clone. V is TRBV5-1 and J is TRBJ1-5, with D tentatively TRBD1 (6 bases). Trimming removed 0 bases at V and 5 bases at J, with 12 bases between. Germline loops: CDR1 SGHRS, CDR2 YFSETQ. The CDR3 length is 15 residues. Here the CDR3 reads CASSLGLAGDQPQHF. As DNA, the CDR3 is TGCGCCAGCAGCTTGGGTCTCGCAGGGGATCAGCCCCAGCATTTT.

This clone has only one observation. The chain joins TRBV24-1 to TRBJ2-5, with a weak D call TRBD1 (6 bases). V dropped 5 bases and J dropped 2 bases, with 17 bases sitting between them. Germline V gives CDR1 KGHDR, CDR2 SFDVKD. The CDR3 extends over 16 amino acids. The CDR3 bases are TGTGCCACCAGTGCCCCCGGACAGCCCAGTCAAGAGACCCAGTACTTC. Residues: CATSAPGQPSQETQYF.

The chain is built from TRBV24-1 and TRBJ2-7; D gene uncertain. Germline V gives CDR1 KGHDR, CDR2 SFDVKD. V lost 10 bases to trimming and J lost 7 bases, with 10 bases between them. CDR3 length: 10 amino acids. CDR3 sequence reads: CATPLREQYF. The CDR3 coding sequence is TGTGCCACTCCTCTTCGTGAGCAGTACTTC.

In its sample, this clone was seen a few times. The rearrangement uses TRBV6-5 and TRBJ1-2, with TRBD1 identical over 7 bases. In germline, CDR1 is MNHEY, CDR2 SVGAGI. The CDR3 covers 15 residues. J lost 3 bases, V lost 9 bases, and 13 bases had no gene match. In DNA form, the CDR3 reads TGTGCCAGTGCATTGACAGGGACTTCGGACTATGGCTACACCTTC. Encoded protein: CASALTGTSDYGYTF.

The genes are TRBV28 and TRBJ2-7; D might be TRBD1 or TRBD2, each matching 6 bases. Trimming took off 5 bases at V and 0 bases at J, with 14 bases between the two ends. The CDR3 sequence is 15 residues long. The germline CDR1 and CDR2 sequences are MDHEN and SYDVKM. CDR3 bases: TGTGCCAGCAGTCCGGGGGCCCTGAGCTCCTACGAGCAGTACTTC. Amino acid sequence: CASSPGALSSYEQYF.

The rearrangement joins TRBV5-4 to TRBJ2-5, with TRBD1 matching 8 bases. From germline, CDR1 is SGHNT and CDR2 YYREEE (reference sequence). The CDR3 length is 16 residues. The V segment lost 4 bases and the J segment 2 bases; nucleotides outside the gene matches: 10. This CDR3 reads CASSEARDRLQETQYF. CDR3 in DNA: TGTGCCAGCAGCGAGGCCCGGGACAGGCTTCAAGAGACCCAGTACTTC.

The V gene is TRBV27, the J gene TRBJ2-3; 8 bases are a match to TRBD2. This CDR3 contains 16 residues. The V gene end was trimmed by 1 base and the J gene end by 7 bases; junction bases not matched to a gene: 10. Germline V gene data show CDR1 as MNHEY and CDR2 as SMNVEV (reference sequence). The CDR3 nucleotides read TGTGCCAGCAGTTTATGGTCCGGGGGGGCCGCAAATACGCAGTATTTT. It codes for CASSLWSGGAANTQYF.

This sequence joins TRBV30 and TRBJ2-5; 10 bases match TRBD1. Unmatched junction bases numbered 5, after V lost 0 bases and J lost 1 base. The CDR3 is 16 residues long. Per the germline V gene, CDR1 is GTSNPN and CDR2 is SVGIG (reference sequence). In DNA, the CDR3 is TGTGCCTGGAGTGTGGGGACAGGGGTGGGCCAAGAGACCCAGTACTTC. Its protein product is CAWSVGTGVGQETQYF.

This chain connects TRBV24-1 to TRBJ2-1; TRBD2 aligns across 9 bases. Germline V gives CDR1 KGHDR, CDR2 SFDVKD. The CDR3 covers 17 residues. With 1 base clipped from V and 0 bases from J, the junction kept 3 bases outside the gene matches. The DNA of the CDR3 is TGTGCCACCAGTGATTTAAAGCGGGGGGCCTCCTACAATGAGCAGTTCTTC. It codes for CATSDLKRGASYNEQFF.

The chain employs TRBV19 and TRBJ1-3, with 8 bases lining up with TRBD1. There are 17 residues in the CDR3. Germline V gives CDR1 LNHDA, CDR2 SQIVND (reference sequence). The V gene end was trimmed by 5 bases and the J gene end by 4 bases; junction bases not matched to a gene: 13. The CDR3 sequence is CASSPLQGAMWGNTIYF. In DNA form, the CDR3 reads TGTGCCAGTAGTCCCCTTCAGGGGGCTATGTGGGGAAACACCATATATTTT.

The rearrangement joins TRBV29-1 to TRBJ2-1; 7 positions match TRBD1. CDR1 and CDR2 (germline): SQVTM, ANQGSEA. V was clipped by 7 bases and J by 0 bases; unmatched bases: 9. CDR3 length: 15 amino acids. The CDR3 DNA is TGCAGCGCGCTGGGACAGACGAGCTCCTACAATGAGCAGTTCTTC. The encoded protein is CSALGQTSSYNEQFF.

The chain carries TRBV27 and TRBJ2-6, with a possible D match to TRBD1 (5 bases). Germline-derived CDR1 and CDR2 are MNHEY and SMNVEV (reference sequence). The CDR3 is made up of 13 amino acids. The V and J ends lost 5 bases and 7 bases respectively, with 9 bases between them. The CDR3 protein is CASSPQGANVLTF. The CDR3 DNA sequence: TGTGCCAGCAGTCCGCAGGGAGCCAACGTCCTGACTTTC.

The chain is built from TRBV14 and TRBJ2-3; D unclear. Germline values: CDR1 SGHDN, CDR2 FVKESK. Trimming took 1 base from V and 6 from J, leaving 14 bases between them. The CDR3 is 15 amino acids. The CDR3 DNA follows: TGTGCCAGCAGCCAAGGGCCCAATTTCGGTGATACGCAGTATTTT. It codes for CASSQGPNFGDTQYF.

A single count supports this clone. This sequence joins TRBV5-1 and TRBJ2-7; D possibly corresponds to TRBD1 (6 bases). The CDR3 has 14 amino acids. The germline V gene encodes CDR1 SGHRS and CDR2 YFSETQ. Trimming took off 0 bases at V and 4 bases at J, with 11 bases between the two ends. CDR3 DNA sequence: TGCGCCAGCAGCTTGGAAACAGGGTTTTACGAGCAGTACTTC. Amino acids: CASSLETGFYEQYF.

This clone was observed a few times. The chain recombines TRBV3-1 (or the pseudogene TRBV3-2) with TRBJ2-7; 9 nucleotides line up with TRBD2. CDR3 size: 12 residues. Trimming cost V 4 bases and J 6 bases; bases outside gene matches: 1. Germline CDR1 LGHDT, CDR2 YNNKEL (reference sequence). CDR3 sequence (DNA): TGTGCCAGCAGCCTTAGCGGGAGCGAGCAGTACTTC. Translation: CASSLSGSEQYF.

The chain employs TRBV2 and TRBJ2-7; 10 bases are a match to TRBD1. The CDR3 contains 13 residues. The germline gives CDR1 SNHLY, CDR2 FYNNEI. The V segment lost 4 bases and the J segment 6 bases; nucleotides outside the gene matches: 3. The CDR3 DNA reads as TGTGCCAGCAGTGGACAGGGGGCAGGCGAGCAGTACTTC. Amino acid sequence: CASSGQGAGEQYF.

J is TRBJ1-5 and V is TRBV6-5; D call uncertain. Germline V CDR1 and CDR2: MNHEY, SVGAGI. The V gene lost 6 bases and the J gene lost 0 bases, with 12 bases spanning the gap. The length of the CDR3 is 15 residues. This CDR3 reads CASRIGHYSNQPQHF. For the CDR3, the DNA is TGTGCCAGCAGGATCGGCCATTATAGCAATCAGCCCCAGCATTTT.

The V call is TRBV9, the J call TRBJ1-2; D gene ambiguous. The CDR3 totals 12 residues. The V end was cut by 3 bases, the J end by 4 bases, with 7 bases between. The V gene's germline CDR1 is SGDLS and CDR2 YYNGEE. The CDR3: CASSARSYGYTF. The CDR3 nucleotides read TGTGCCAGCAGCGCACGGAGCTATGGCTACACCTTC.

The genes are TRBV5-5 and TRBJ2-1, with 8 positions matching TRBD2. From germline, CDR1 is SGHKS and CDR2 YYEKEE (reference sequence). Trimming at V came to 5 bases and at J to 4 bases, leaving 11 bases not matched to a gene. The CDR3 has 16 residues. CDR3 protein: CASRPTPGGQYNEQFF. The CDR3 DNA sequence: TGTGCCAGCAGACCGACACCGGGAGGGCAATACAATGAGCAGTTCTTC.

The J gene is TRBJ1-4, the V gene TRBV5-1, with D unclear. Germline CDR1 reads SGHRS; CDR2 reads YFSETQ. CDR3 size: 13 residues. V lost 5 bases, J lost 0 bases, and 5 bases lay in between. CDR3 loop: CASRNPTNEKLFF. The DNA of the CDR3 is TGCGCCAGCAGGAACCCAACTAATGAAAAACTGTTTTTT.

This chain connects TRBV30 to TRBJ1-1; no clear D. The ends were cut back, 0 bases at V and 0 bases at J, with 11 bases in the middle. This CDR3 spans 15 amino acids. In germline, CDR1 is GTSNPN, CDR2 SVGIG (reference sequence). For the CDR3, the DNA is TGTGCCTGGAGTGTACAGTCAGCTATGAACACTGAAGCTTTCTTT. It is translated as CAWSVQSAMNTEAFF. The full variable domain, in which reference TRBV30 and TRBJ1-1 provide the parts outside the CDR3, is SQTIHQWPATLVQPVGSPLSLECTVEGTSNPNLYWYRQAAGRGLQLLFYSVGIGQISSEVPQNLSASRPQDRQFILSSKKLLLSDSGFYLCAWSVQSAMNTEAFFGQGTRLTVV.

V gene TRBV30 combines with J gene TRBJ1-5, with a tentative D call TRBD1 (5 bases). Trimming left V 0 bases short and J 1 base short, with 10 bases between. Looked up from germline, CDR1 is GTSNPN and CDR2 is SVGIG (reference sequence). This CDR3 has 15 residues. This chain's CDR3 is CAWSVAGPSNQPQHF. DNA of the CDR3: TGTGCCTGGAGTGTGGCAGGGCCAAGCAATCAGCCCCAGCATTTT.